These 15 T cell receptor beta chains came from one sample sequenced in a study of beta chain features in type 1 diabetes. These receptors' antigens are unknown. As every portion of the isolated RNA was reverse transcribed, the sequencing read expressed TCRB transcripts. The table came from immunoSEQ multiplex PCR; TCRdb's copy has only in-frame clones and leaves some out. This table has 300,000 to 350,000 clones, 13% appearing once. Points from the study as a whole: TCRB CDR3s were moderately but significantly shorter in Type 1 diabetes patients in all four CD4+ subsets.

Sequencing input: naive CD4+ T cells from blood. These receptor sequences come from a woman between 18 and 30 years old with type 1 diabetes.

This rearrangement joins TRBV18 to TRBJ1-1; D remains unclear. V dropped 5 bases and J dropped 1 base, with 8 bases sitting between them. This CDR3 region has 13 residues. CDR1 KGHSH and CDR2 LQKENI come from the germline V gene. CDR3: CASSIGENTEAFF. The CDR3 bases are TGTGCCAGCTCAATCGGGGAGAACACTGAAGCTTTCTTT.

This chain connects TRBV18 to TRBJ2-1; TRBD2 matches 8 bases. The CDR3 length is 15 residues. Germline V gene sequence: CDR1 KGHSH, CDR2 LQKENI. The ends lost 8 bases at V and 5 bases at J; junction bases unmatched: 11. The CDR3 region is CASQPPGLGNNEQFF. CDR3 coding DNA: TGTGCCAGCCAACCCCCGGGACTAGGCAACAATGAGCAGTTCTTC.

This clone appeared a few times. The genes are TRBV4-3 and TRBJ1-5, with D possibly TRBD1 on 6 matching bases. CDR3 length equals 15 residues. V dropped 3 bases and J dropped 6 bases, with 15 bases sitting between them. Germline loops: CDR1 LGHNA, CDR2 YSLEER. The CDR3 DNA reads as TGCGCCAGCAGCCATACAGGGATTCGAGGTCAGCCCCAGCATTTT. Amino acids: CASSHTGIRGQPQHF.

V is TRBV2 and J is TRBJ1-2, with 7 bases lining up with TRBD1. V lost 8 bases and J lost 7; bases outside the gene matches: 16. The CDR3 runs to 15 residues. CDR1 and CDR2 from the germline V gene are SNHLY and FYNNEI. CDR3 in amino acids: CASHPQTGQAGGYTF. DNA of the CDR3: TGTGCCAGCCACCCCCAAACAGGACAGGCTGGTGGCTACACCTTC.

The chain has TRBV18 and TRBJ2-3; possible D gene TRBD2, 6 bases. The CDR3 has 15 residues. The germline gives CDR1 KGHSH, CDR2 LQKENI. V was trimmed by 0 bases and J by 0 bases, leaving 7 bases between them. The CDR3 is CASSPPGTSTDTQYF. In DNA form, the CDR3 reads TGTGCCAGCTCACCACCCGGGACTAGCACAGATACGCAGTATTTT.

This clone was seen more than once but under ten times. The chain couples TRBV28 to TRBJ2-5; the match to TRBD1 covers 9 bases. J was trimmed by 6 bases and V by 4 bases; bases with no gene match: 12. CDR3 length: 16 residues. CDR1 and CDR2 from the germline V gene are MDHEN and SYDVKM. In nucleotides, the CDR3 is TGTGCCAGCAGTTCCCCCCGGGACAGGGAGGCAAAGACCCAGTACTTC. This encodes CASSSPRDREAKTQYF.

This chain joins TRBV5-5 and TRBJ1-2, with D uncertain. The CDR3 sequence is 14 residues long. With 0 bases removed from V and 0 bases from J, the gap between germline ends came to 6 bases. Germline lookup yields CDR1 SGHKS and CDR2 YYEKEE (reference sequence). The CDR3: CASSLVAANYGYTF. The CDR3 DNA reads TGTGCCAGCAGCTTGGTGGCGGCTAACTATGGCTACACCTTC.

This clone has more than one count but fewer than ten. This chain connects TRBV5-4 to TRBJ2-3; 7 bases map to TRBD2. After removal of 7 bases from V and 8 bases from J, the junction contained 4 bases not matched to a gene. Germline V gene data show CDR1 as SGHNT and CDR2 as YYREEE (reference sequence). The CDR3 has 11 amino acids. The CDR3 region is CASGLGATQYF. The DNA for the CDR3 is TGTGCCAGCGGACTAGGGGCTACGCAGTATTTT.

The chain has TRBV6-5 and TRBJ2-5; D is unclear. Germline V gene lookup returns CDR1 MNHEY and CDR2 SVGAGI. The ends were cut back, 10 bases at V and 5 bases at J, with 8 bases in the middle. This CDR3 region has 10 residues. The CDR3 nucleotides are TGTGCCACCTCCAGGGAGACCCAGTACTTC. Its protein product is CATSRETQYF.

This clone occurred a few times. J is TRBJ1-2 and V is TRBV9; tentatively, D is TRBD1 (6 bases). Deletions cut 0 bases from V and 2 bases from J, with 8 bases between. Germline V CDR1 and CDR2: SGDLS, YYNGEE. The CDR3 spans 14 residues. CDR3: CASSVAQGNYGYTF. In DNA, the CDR3 is TGTGCCAGCAGCGTAGCCCAGGGGAACTATGGCTACACCTTC.

The chain is built from TRBV6-5 and TRBJ2-5, with 11 bases lining up with TRBD2. CDR3 length equals 15 residues. Germline CDR1 and CDR2: MNHEY and SVGAGI. V shed 0 bases, J shed 3 bases, and the junction held 0 bases outside the gene matches. CDR3 region: CASSYSGLAEETQYF. CDR3 nucleotide sequence: TGTGCCAGCAGTTACTCGGGACTAGCGGAAGAGACCCAGTACTTC.

The rearrangement uses TRBV28 and TRBJ1-5; D is unclear. V was clipped by 6 bases and J by 7 bases, with 10 bases between them. The CDR3 runs 12 residues. In germline, CDR1 is MDHEN, CDR2 SYDVKM. DNA of the CDR3: TGTGCCAGCAGCTGGGGAGGACAGCCCCAGCATTTT. This translates into CASSWGGQPQHF.

The rearrangement joins TRBV5-4 to TRBJ2-1; TRBD2 matches 13 bases. V trimming: 4 bases; J trimming: 5 bases; junction bases outside the gene matches: 6. The germline CDR1 and CDR2 sequences are SGHNT and YYREEE (reference sequence). The CDR3 runs to 16 residues. The CDR3 here is CASSPPGLAGNNEQFF. Written as DNA, the CDR3 is TGTGCCAGCAGCCCGCCGGGACTAGCGGGAAACAATGAGCAGTTCTTC.

This clone was recorded once. The V call is TRBV5-1, the J call TRBJ2-7, with D unclear. Germline V gene sequence: CDR1 SGHRS, CDR2 YFSETQ. There are 15 residues in the CDR3. Trimming took off 1 base at V and 5 bases at J, with 16 bases between the two ends. The CDR3: CASSLNGLPEDEQYF. The CDR3 nucleotides are TGCGCCAGCAGCTTGAACGGCCTCCCTGAGGACGAGCAGTACTTC.

This clone occurred a few times. The CDR3 sequence: CASSFRNSLNTGELFF. The CDR3 DNA follows: TGTGCCAGCAGCTTTCGTAACAGTTTGAACACCGGGGAGCTGTTTTTT. The chain links TRBV5-4 to TRBJ2-2; D is uncertain. The CDR3 has 16 amino acids. CDR1 and CDR2 from the germline V gene are SGHNT and YYREEE (reference sequence). Trimming stripped 2 bases from V and 1 base from J, with 12 bases between.